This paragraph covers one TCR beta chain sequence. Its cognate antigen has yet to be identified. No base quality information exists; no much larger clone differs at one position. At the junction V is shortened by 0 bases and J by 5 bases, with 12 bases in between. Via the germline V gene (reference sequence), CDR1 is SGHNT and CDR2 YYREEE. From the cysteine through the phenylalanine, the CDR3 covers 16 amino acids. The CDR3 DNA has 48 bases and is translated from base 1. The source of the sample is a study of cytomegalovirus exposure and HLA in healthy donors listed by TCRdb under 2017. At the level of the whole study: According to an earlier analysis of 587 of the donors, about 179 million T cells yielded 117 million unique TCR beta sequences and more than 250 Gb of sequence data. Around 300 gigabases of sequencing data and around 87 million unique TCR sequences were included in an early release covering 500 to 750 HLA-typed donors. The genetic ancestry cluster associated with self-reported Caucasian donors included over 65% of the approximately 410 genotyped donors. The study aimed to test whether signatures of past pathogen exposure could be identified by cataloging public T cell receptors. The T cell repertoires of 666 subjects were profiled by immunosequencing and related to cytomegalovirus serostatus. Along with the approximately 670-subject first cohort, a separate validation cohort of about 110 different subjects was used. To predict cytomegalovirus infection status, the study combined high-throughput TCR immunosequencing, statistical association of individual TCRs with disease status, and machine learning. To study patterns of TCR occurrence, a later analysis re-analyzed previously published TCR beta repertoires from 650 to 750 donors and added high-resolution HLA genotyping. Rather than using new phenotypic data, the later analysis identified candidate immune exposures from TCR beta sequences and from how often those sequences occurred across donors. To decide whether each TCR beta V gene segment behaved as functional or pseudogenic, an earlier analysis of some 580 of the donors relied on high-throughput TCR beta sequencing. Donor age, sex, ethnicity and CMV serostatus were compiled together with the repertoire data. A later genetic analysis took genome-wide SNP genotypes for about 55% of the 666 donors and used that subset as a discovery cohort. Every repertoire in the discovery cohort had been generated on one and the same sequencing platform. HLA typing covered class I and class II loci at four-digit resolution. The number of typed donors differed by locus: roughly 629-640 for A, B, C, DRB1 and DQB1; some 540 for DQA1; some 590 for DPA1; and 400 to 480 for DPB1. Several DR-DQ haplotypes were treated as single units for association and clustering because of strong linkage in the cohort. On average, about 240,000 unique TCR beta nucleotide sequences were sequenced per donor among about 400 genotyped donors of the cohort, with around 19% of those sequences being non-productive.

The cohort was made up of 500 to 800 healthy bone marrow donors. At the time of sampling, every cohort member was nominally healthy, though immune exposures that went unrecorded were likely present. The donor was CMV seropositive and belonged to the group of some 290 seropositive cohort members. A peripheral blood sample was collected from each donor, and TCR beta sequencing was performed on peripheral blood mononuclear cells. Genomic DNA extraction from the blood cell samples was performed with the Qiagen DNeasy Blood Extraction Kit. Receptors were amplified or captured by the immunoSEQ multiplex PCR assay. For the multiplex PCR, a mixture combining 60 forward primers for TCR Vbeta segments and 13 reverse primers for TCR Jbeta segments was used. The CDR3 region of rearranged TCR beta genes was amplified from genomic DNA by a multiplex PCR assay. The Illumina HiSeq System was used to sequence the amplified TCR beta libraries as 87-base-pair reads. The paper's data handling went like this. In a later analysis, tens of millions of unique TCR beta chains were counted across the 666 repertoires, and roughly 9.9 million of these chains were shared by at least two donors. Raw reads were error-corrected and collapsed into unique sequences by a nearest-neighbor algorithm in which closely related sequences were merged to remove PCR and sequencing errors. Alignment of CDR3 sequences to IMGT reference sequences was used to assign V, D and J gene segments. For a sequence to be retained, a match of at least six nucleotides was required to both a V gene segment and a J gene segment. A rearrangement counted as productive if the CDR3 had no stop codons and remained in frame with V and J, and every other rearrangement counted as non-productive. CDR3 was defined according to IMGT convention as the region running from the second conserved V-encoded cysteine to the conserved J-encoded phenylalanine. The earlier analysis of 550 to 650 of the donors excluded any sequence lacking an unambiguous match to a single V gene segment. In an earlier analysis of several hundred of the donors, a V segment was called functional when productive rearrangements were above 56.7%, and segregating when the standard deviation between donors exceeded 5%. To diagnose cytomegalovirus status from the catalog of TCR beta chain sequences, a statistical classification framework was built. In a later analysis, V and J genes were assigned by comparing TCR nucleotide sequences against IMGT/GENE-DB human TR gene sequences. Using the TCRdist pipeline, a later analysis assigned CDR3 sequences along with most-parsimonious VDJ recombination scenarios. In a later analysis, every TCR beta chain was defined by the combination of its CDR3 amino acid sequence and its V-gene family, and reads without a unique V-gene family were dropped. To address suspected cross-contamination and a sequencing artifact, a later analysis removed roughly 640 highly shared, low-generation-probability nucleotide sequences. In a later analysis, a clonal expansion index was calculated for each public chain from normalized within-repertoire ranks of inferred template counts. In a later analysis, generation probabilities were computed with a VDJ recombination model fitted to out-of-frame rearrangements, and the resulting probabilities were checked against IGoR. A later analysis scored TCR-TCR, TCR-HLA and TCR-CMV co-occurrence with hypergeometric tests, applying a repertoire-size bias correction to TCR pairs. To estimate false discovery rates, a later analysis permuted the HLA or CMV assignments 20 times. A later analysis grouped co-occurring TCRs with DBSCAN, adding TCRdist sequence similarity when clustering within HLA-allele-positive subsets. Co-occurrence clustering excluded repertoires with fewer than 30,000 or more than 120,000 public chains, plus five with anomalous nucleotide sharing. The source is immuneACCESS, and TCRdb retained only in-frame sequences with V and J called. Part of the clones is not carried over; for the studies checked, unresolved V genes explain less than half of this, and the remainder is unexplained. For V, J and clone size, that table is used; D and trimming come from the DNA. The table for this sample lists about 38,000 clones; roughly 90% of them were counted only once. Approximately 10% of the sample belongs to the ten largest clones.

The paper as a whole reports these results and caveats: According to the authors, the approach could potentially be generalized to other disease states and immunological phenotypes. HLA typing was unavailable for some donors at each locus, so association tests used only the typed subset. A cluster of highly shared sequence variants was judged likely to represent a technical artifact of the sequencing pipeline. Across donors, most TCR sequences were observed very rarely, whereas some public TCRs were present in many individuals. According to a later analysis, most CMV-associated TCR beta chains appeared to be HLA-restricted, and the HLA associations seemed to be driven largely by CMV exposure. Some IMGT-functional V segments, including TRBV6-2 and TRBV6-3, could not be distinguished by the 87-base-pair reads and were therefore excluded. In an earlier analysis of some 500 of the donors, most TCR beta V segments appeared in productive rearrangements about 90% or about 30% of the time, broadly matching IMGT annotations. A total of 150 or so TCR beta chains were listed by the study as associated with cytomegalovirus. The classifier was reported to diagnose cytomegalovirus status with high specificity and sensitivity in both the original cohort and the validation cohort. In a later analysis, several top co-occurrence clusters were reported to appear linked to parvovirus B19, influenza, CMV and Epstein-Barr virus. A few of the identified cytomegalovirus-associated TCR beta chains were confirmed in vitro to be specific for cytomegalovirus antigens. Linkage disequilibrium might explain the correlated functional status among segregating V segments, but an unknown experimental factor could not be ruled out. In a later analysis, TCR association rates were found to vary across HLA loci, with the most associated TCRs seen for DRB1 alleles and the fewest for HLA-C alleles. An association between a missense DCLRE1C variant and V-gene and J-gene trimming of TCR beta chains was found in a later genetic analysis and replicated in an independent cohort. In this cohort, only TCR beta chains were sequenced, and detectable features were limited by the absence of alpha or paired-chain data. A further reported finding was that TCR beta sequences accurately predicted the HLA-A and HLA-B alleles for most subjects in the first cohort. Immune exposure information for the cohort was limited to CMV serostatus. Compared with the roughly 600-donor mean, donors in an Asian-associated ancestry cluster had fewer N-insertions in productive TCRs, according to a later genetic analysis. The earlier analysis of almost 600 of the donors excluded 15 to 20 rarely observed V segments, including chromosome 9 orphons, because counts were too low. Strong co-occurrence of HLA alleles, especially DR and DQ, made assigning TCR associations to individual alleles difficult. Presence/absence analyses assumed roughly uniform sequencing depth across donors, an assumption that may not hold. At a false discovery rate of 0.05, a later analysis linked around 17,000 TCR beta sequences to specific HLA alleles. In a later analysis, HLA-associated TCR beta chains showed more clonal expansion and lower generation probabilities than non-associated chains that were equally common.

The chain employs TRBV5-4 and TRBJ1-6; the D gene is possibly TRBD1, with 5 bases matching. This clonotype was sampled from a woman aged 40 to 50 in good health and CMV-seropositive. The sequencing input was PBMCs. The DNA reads TGTGCCAGCAGCTTGGGGGGGGTTGGCGATAATTCACCCCTCCACTTT. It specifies CASSLGGVGDNSPLHF.